This is a list of T cell receptor beta chains from one sample in a study of CD8 T cells in ankylosing spondylitis. TCRdb ran MiXCR on the 5' RACE reads and lists one entry per CDR3 protein. The data contain fewer than 550,000 distinct CDR3 sequences, over 4% of them seen just once; the ten biggest clones take up 3% to 4.5%. Sequencing was carried out using blood, either unsorted or a sorted T cell fraction (not recorded which). All receptors derive from a male donor with ankylosing spondylitis. The CDR3 runs from the conserved cysteine through the conserved F or W. The D gene is left open where the match is weak. Some rows have no size entry. The others give once, few or many, or a class for an expanded clone.

d_call j_call clone_size v_call cdr3_nt cdr3_aa
NA TRBJ2-1 few TRBV20-1 TGCAGTGCTAGAGTTCCGCCATCCAGCTCCTACAATGAGCAGTTCTTC CSARVPPSSSYNEQFF
NA TRBJ2-2 many TRBV27 TGTGCCAGCAGTTTTAAGTCCACCGGGGAGCTGTTTTTT CASSFKSTGELFF
TRBD1 TRBJ1-1 many TRBV10-3 TGTGCCATCAGTTGGGACAGCATGAACACTGAAGCTTTCTTT CAISWDSMNTEAFF
NA TRBJ2-5 few TRBV15 TGTGCCACCGCTAACCAAGAGACCCAGTACTTC CATANQETQYF
NA TRBJ2-1 NA TRBV18 TGTGCCAGCTCAACTACAGGGCGTGAATTCGATGAGCAGTTCTTC CASSTTGREFDEQFF
TRBD2 TRBJ2-1 many TRBV10-3 TGTGCCATCGAAAGCGGGGGGGCTACTAGCAATGAGCAGTTCTTC CAIESGGATSNEQFF
TRBD1 TRBJ1-1 many TRBV15 TGTGCCACCAGCAGAGATCCGGCAGGGGGCTTAGCTGAAGCTTTCTTT CATSRDPAGGLAEAFF
TRBD2 TRBJ2-3 NA TRBV6-1 TGTGCCAGCATGTCTGGTCTTGGGGCGGGAGTGGGAGATACGCAGTATTTT CASMSGLGAGVGDTQYF
TRBD2 TRBJ2-1 many TRBV5-6 TGTGCCAGCAGCGGTTTCCCGAGTTTTCTAGCGGGAGATTACAATGAGCAGTTCTTC CASSGFPSFLAGDYNEQFF
TRBD1 TRBJ2-7 once TRBV2 TGTGCCACCGAACGGGACAGAGCCTACGAGCAGTACTTC CATERDRAYEQYF
NA TRBJ1-1 many TRBV5-1 TGCGCCAGCAGCCCTGGCGGGGGCCTCCACACTGAAGCTTTCTTT CASSPGGGLHTEAFF
NA TRBJ2-2 many TRBV15 TGTGCCACCAGCAGAGAAGGGCAGGGGGGCACCGGGGAGCTGTTTTTT CATSREGQGGTGELFF
NA TRBJ2-7 few TRBV4-3 TGCGCCAGCAGCCAAGATTTGGGGGGCCCCTACGAGCAGTACTTC CASSQDLGGPYEQYF
TRBD2 TRBJ2-7 many TRBV20-1 TGCAGTGCTAGAGATCTAGCGGTGAGCTCCTACGAGCAGTACTTC CSARDLAVSSYEQYF
NA TRBJ2-3 many TRBV20-1 TGCAGTGCTAGAGATCACGACGGGCCAACAGATACGCAGTATTTT CSARDHDGPTDTQYF
NA TRBJ2-7 many TRBV4-2 TGTGCCAGCAGCCAGGGGCCGAGAGGGGGCGAGCAGTACTTC CASSQGPRGGEQYF
NA TRBJ2-5 NA TRBV14 TGTGCCAGCAGCAGGGTGGGAGAAGAGACCCAGTACTTC CASSRVGEETQYF
NA TRBJ1-1 many TRBV7-9 TGTGCCAGCAGCCCCCGGACGGGGGGCACTGAAGCTTTCTTT CASSPRTGGTEAFF
NA TRBJ2-3 many TRBV5-6 TGTGCCAGCAGCTCCTTTACCCTTTGGAGCACAGATACGCAGTATTTT CASSSFTLWSTDTQYF
NA TRBJ1-1 many TRBV7-9 TGTGCCAGCAGCTCATCCGGCCCTACAAACACTGAAGCTTTCTTT CASSSSGPTNTEAFF
NA TRBJ1-5 many TRBV7-9 TGTGCCAGCAGCCCAATAGCGGAGCACCAGCATTTT CASSPIAEHQHF
TRBD2 TRBJ2-7 many TRBV25-1 TGTGCCAGCGGTACTAGCGGGGCCTACGAGCAGTACTTC CASGTSGAYEQYF
NA TRBJ2-7 NA TRBV21-1 TGTGCCAGCAGCAAAGGTCCTCGCGTACAGGGGGCGGGTAGTTCCTACGAGCAGTACTTC CASSKGPRVQGAGSSYEQYF
TRBD1 TRBJ1-2 many TRBV27 TGTGCCAGCAGTTTTATTGGGACAGGGGTGGCGAACTATGGCTACACCTTC CASSFIGTGVANYGYTF
NA TRBJ2-3 many TRBV6-1 TGTGCCAGCAGTCGTCAGGGAACTAGCACAGATACGCAGTATTTT CASSRQGTSTDTQYF
NA TRBJ2-6 few TRBV19 TGTGCCAGTAGTATAACTCAAGGCTCTGGGGCCAACGTCCTGACTTTC CASSITQGSGANVLTF
TRBD1 TRBJ2-6 NA TRBV6-2/TRBV6-3 TGTGCCAGCAGCATCCTGCCGGGACAGGGGGCTACTGGGACCAACGTCCTGACTTTC CASSILPGQGATGTNVLTF
NA TRBJ1-2 many TRBV7-9 TGTGCCAGCAGCCTAGGCACAGGGCCTGGAGGCTACACCTTC CASSLGTGPGGYTF
NA TRBJ1-6 many TRBV7-2 TGTGCCAGCAGCTCAGGGTTTTCGAATTCACCCCTCCACTTT CASSSGFSNSPLHF
NA TRBJ2-7 many TRBV2 TGTGCCGGAACAGGTTACGTGGACTACGAGCAGTACTTC CAGTGYVDYEQYF
NA TRBJ1-2 many TRBV10-3 TGTGCCATCAGTGAGTCATTAGGGGCCACGGAGCTCTATGGCTACACCTTC CAISESLGATELYGYTF
NA TRBJ1-1 NA TRBV10-3 TGTGCCATCAGTGAGTCGGTGAAGGCTTGGAACACTGAAGCTTTCTTT CAISESVKAWNTEAFF
NA TRBJ2-5 NA TRBV7-2 TGTGCCAGCAGCCCATATCACCGCGGATCGGAGACCCAGTACTTC CASSPYHRGSETQYF
NA TRBJ1-2 many TRBV4-1 TGCGCCAGCAGCCAAGGCCGGGACACCTATGGCTACACCTTC CASSQGRDTYGYTF
NA TRBJ1-4 many TRBV20-1 TGCAGTGCTATACAAGCAACTAATGAAAAACTGTTTTTT CSAIQATNEKLFF
NA TRBJ1-3 many TRBV20-1 TGCAGTGCTAGGGACAGTTGGTCGGACCATATATATTTT CSARDSWSDHIYF
TRBD2 TRBJ2-1 many TRBV15 TGTGCCACCAGCAGAGGCCGGACTAGCGGGAGAAATGAGCAGTTCTTC CATSRGRTSGRNEQFF
TRBD1 TRBJ2-5 many TRBV10-3 TGTGCCATCAGGGGGACCGGGACAGGTGGCTGGGAGACCCAGTACTTC CAIRGTGTGGWETQYF